The 10 T cell receptor beta chains listed next were all sequenced from one sample in a study of beta chain features in type 1 diabetes. Whole-study results and caveats: TCRB CDR3s were moderately but significantly shorter in Type 1 diabetes patients in all four CD4+ subsets.

No antigen has been identified for these receptors. Since all of the isolated RNA was reverse transcribed, expressed TCRB transcripts were what got sequenced. Some clones are missing from TCRdb's copy, which holds only in-frame ones; the method was immunoSEQ multiplex PCR. The sample records roughly 280,000 clones, about 24% being singletons. The source material was naive CD4+ T cells from blood. All receptors come from a woman aged 25 to 39 with type 1 diabetes.

In this sample, this clone turned up a few times. This rearrangement joins TRBV30 to TRBJ2-7; TRBD1 is a possible D gene (5 bases). CDR1 and CDR2 from the germline V gene are GTSNPN and SVGIG (reference sequence). The CDR3 loop spans 11 amino acids. Trimming stripped 5 bases from V and 3 bases from J, with 8 bases between. The CDR3 sequence is CAWLDSYEQYF. For the CDR3, the DNA is TGTGCCTGGCTTGACAGCTACGAGCAGTACTTC.

The genes are TRBV4-1 and TRBJ1-1; 7 positions match TRBD1. V lost 0 bases and J lost 2; bases outside the gene matches: 3. This CDR3 has 15 amino acids. CDR1 is MGHRA and CDR2 is YSYEKL in the germline V gene. For the CDR3, the DNA is TGCGCCAGCAGCCAAGAGGACAGGACCAACACTGAAGCTTTCTTT. It yields the protein CASSQEDRTNTEAFF.

This sequence joins TRBV9 and TRBJ2-7; 7 nucleotides agree with TRBD1. The germline gives CDR1 SGDLS, CDR2 YYNGEE. The CDR3 has 15 residues. V gave up 0 bases and J gave up 3 bases; unmatched junction bases: 6. Here the CDR3 DNA reads TGTGCCAGCAGCGTAGGTGACAGGGAATTCTACGAGCAGTACTTC. Amino acid sequence: CASSVGDREFYEQYF.

This clone has more than one count but fewer than ten. The chain has TRBV4-2 and TRBJ2-6; TRBD1 is a possible D gene (7 bases). V shed 3 bases and J shed 0 bases, with 15 bases lying between them. From germline, CDR1 is LGHNA and CDR2 YNFKEQ. CDR3 length: 18 amino acids. CDR3 DNA sequence: TGTGCCAGCAGCCAGAAGGAGGGGGCTTTCTCTGGGGCCAACGTCCTGACTTTC. This codes for CASSQKEGAFSGANVLTF.

The rearrangement links TRBV5-1 to TRBJ1-3; 7 nucleotides line up with TRBD1. The V gene end was trimmed by 3 bases and the J gene end by 2 bases; junction bases not matched to a gene: 2. The CDR3 loop spans 14 amino acids. The germline V gene encodes CDR1 SGHRS and CDR2 YFSETQ. CDR3: CASSSGTAGNTIYF. The CDR3 DNA follows: TGCGCCAGCAGCTCCGGGACAGCTGGAAACACCATATATTTT.

This clone occurred a few times. The chain's CDR3 is CASSLKGLLTWQQYF. The CDR3 coding sequence is TGTGCCAGCAGTTTAAAGGGACTCCTAACTTGGCAGCAGTACTTC. J is TRBJ2-7 and V is TRBV28; maybe TRBD2 (6 bases). CDR1 is MDHEN and CDR2 is SYDVKM in the germline V gene. This CDR3 has 15 residues. V was shortened by 2 bases and J by 8 bases, with 19 bases between the two germline ends.

A single count supports this clone. The genes are TRBV7-3 and TRBJ1-1; 8 positions match TRBD1. Trimming took 4 bases from V and 8 from J; bases not matched to a gene: 6. CDR1 is SGHTA and CDR2 is FQGTGA in the germline V gene. The CDR3 has 13 amino acids. CDR3 residues: CASSSQDRAEAFF. CDR3 bases: TGTGCCAGCAGCTCTCAGGACAGGGCCGAAGCTTTCTTT.

The chain has TRBV15 and TRBJ1-4; 12 bases agree with TRBD1. Trimming at V came to 2 bases and at J to 0 bases, leaving 10 bases not matched to a gene. CDR1 and CDR2 (germline): LNHNV, YYDKDF (reference sequence). This CDR3 is 20 amino acids long. CDR3 residues: CATSRSPRGTGGPTNEKLFF. CDR3 in DNA: TGTGCCACCAGCAGATCACCGAGGGGGACAGGGGGCCCAACTAATGAAAAACTGTTTTTT.

J is TRBJ2-1 and V is TRBV9, with D maybe TRBD2 (5 bases). V lost 6 bases, J lost 0 bases, and 10 bases lay in between. The CDR3 loop spans 14 amino acids. Germline CDR1 and CDR2: SGDLS and YYNGEE. DNA for the CDR3: TGTGCCAGCACGGGCGGGTACTCCTACAATGAGCAGTTCTTC. Translating gives CASTGGYSYNEQFF. The complete variable domain, with remaining parts taken from reference TRBV9 and TRBJ2-1, reads DSGVTQTPKHLITATGQRVTLRCSPRSGDLSVYWYQQSLDQGLQFLIQYYNGEERAKGNILERFSAQQFPDLHSELNLSSLELGDSALYFCASTGGYSYNEQFFGPGTRLTVL.

The chain has TRBV4-1 and TRBJ2-5, with D possibly TRBD2 on 8 matching bases. This CDR3 is built from 14 residues. V lost 3 bases and J lost 7, with 15 bases in between. The germline V gene has CDR1 MGHRA and CDR2 YSYEKL. The CDR3 loop is CASSQPGRGRTQYF. Here the CDR3 DNA reads TGCGCCAGCAGCCAGCCCGGGAGGGGGCGGACCCAGTACTTC.